This T cell receptor beta chain was identified in a study of blood T cell repertoires in COVID-19. Authors' methods: Estimates of nucleated cell counts were drawn from the amplification of reference gene primers. The method was immunoSEQ multiplex PCR; TCRdb's version includes in-frame clones alone and lacks a portion of them. D and trimming were read from the DNA, whereas the V and J calls and clone size are those reported in that table. The sample consists of 120,000 to 150,000 clones, around 77% of them appearing once. The length of the CDR3 is 15 residues. Losses at the gene ends were 5 bases for V and 2 bases for J; bases not matched to a gene: 4. Germline V lookup: CDR1 SGHAT, CDR2 FQDESV (reference sequence).

V and J are TRBV11-1 and TRBJ1-3; 9 bases fit TRBD1. The sequence derives from a man aged 50-59 years with active or convalescent COVID-19. Sequenced sample: peripheral blood. This CDR3 reads CASSTRTGAGNTIYF. CDR3 DNA sequence: TGTGCCAGCAGCACCCGGACAGGGGCTGGAAACACCATATATTTT. Variable domain in full (rest from reference TRBV11-1 and TRBJ1-3): EAEVAQSPRYKITEKSQAVAFWCDPISGHATLYWYRQILGQGPELLVQFQDESVVDDSQLPKDRFSAERLKGVDSTLKIQPAELGDSAMYLCASSTRTGAGNTIYFGEGSWLTVV.